These 6 T cell receptor beta chains came from one sample sequenced in a study of cytomegalovirus exposure and HLA in healthy donors. The PCR was carried out with 60 Vbeta primers and 13 Jbeta primers. Assay used: immunoSEQ multiplex PCR; TCRdb lists only in-frame clones, some missing. The table counts around 150,000 clones; less than 3.5% lies in the top ten. The sample taken for sequencing was PBMCs. Receptor source: a man aged 35-49 years in good health and CMV-seronegative.

The chain combines TRBV4-3 with TRBJ2-3; perhaps TRBD2 as D (5 bases). V lost 0 bases to trimming and J lost 1 base, with 20 bases between them. Germline CDR1 LGHNA, CDR2 YSLEER. The CDR3 has 19 amino acids. The CDR3 nucleotides are TGCGCCAGCAGCCAAGATGTCCCCTCGTCAGCGGACCGCACAGATACGCAGTATTTT. Translating gives CASSQDVPSSADRTDTQYF.

On this clone: Within the sample, other DNA sequences also encode this same CDR3. The chain combines TRBV18 with TRBJ2-1; 13 nucleotides agree with TRBD2. Germline-derived CDR1 and CDR2 are KGHSH and LQKENI. Germline trimming cut 3 bases from V and 5 bases from J; bases unmatched to any gene: 1. The CDR3 covers 15 residues. The CDR3 DNA reads as TGTGCCAGCTCACCTGGACTAGCGGGGGACAATGAGCAGTTCTTC. The encoded protein is CASSPGLAGDNEQFF.

The CDR3 DNA is TGTGCCAGCAGCCCTCGGGGCGGGGGGGGTCGTGAGCAGTTCTTC. Translated, it gives CASSPRGGGGREQFF. V usage is TRBV11-2 and J usage is TRBJ2-1; 9 bases line up with TRBD2. CDR3 length: 15 residues. The junction had 11 bases not matched to a gene; V was cut back by 5 bases and J by 9 bases. CDR1 is SGHAT and CDR2 is FQNNGV in the germline V gene. Using reference TRBV11-2 and TRBJ2-1 for the parts outside the CDR3, the full variable domain is EAGVAQSPRYKIIEKRQSVAFWCNPISGHATLYWYQQILGQGPKLLIQFQNNGVVDDSQLPKDRFSAERLKGVDSTLKIQPAKLEDSAVYLCASSPRGGGGREQFFGPGTRLTVL.

V is TRBV6-1 and J is TRBJ2-7; 8 bases agree with TRBD1. The CDR3 extends over 15 amino acids. Trimming removed 2 bases from V and 5 bases from J; junction bases left unmatched: 8. CDR1 and CDR2 (germline): MNHNS, SASEGT. Here the CDR3 reads CASSEPTGDFNEQYF. CDR3 DNA: TGTGCCAGCAGTGAACCGACAGGGGACTTCAACGAGCAGTACTTC.

The CDR3 DNA reads TGCGCCAGCAGCACACCAGCGACAGGGGTGGACGGCTACACCTTC. This translates into CASSTPATGVDGYTF. The genes are TRBV5-1 and TRBJ1-2, with TRBD1 matching 8 bases. Germline V lookup: CDR1 SGHRS, CDR2 YFSETQ. There are 15 residues in the CDR3. V lost 4 bases, J lost 8 bases, and 13 bases stayed unmatched.

V usage is TRBV29-1 and J usage is TRBJ2-7; no definite D call. The CDR3 runs 14 residues. V lost 4 bases and J 2 bases, leaving 15 bases between the germline ends. CDR1 is SQVTM, CDR2 ANQGSEA, per germline. In DNA form, the CDR3 reads TGCAGCGTTGTACCCTTGGCAACAACCTACGAGCAGTACTTC. Its protein product is CSVVPLATTYEQYF.